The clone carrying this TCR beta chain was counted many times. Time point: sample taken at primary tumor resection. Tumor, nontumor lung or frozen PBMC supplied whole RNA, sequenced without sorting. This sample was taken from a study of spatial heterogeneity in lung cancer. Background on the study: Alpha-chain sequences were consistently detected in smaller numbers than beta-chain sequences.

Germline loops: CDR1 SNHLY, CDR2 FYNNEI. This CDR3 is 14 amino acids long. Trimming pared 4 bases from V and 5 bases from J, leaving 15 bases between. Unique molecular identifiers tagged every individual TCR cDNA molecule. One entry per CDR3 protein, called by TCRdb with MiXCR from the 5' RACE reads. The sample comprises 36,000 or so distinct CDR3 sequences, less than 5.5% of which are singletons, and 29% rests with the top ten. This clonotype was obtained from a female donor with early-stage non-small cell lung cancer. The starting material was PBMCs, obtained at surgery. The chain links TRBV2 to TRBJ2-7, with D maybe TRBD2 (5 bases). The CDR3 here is CASSGSSSGNEQYF. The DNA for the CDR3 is TGTGCCAGCAGTGGATCGTCGTCGGGAAACGAGCAGTACTTC.